Each of the 2 T cell receptor beta chains below was sequenced from the same sample in a study of T cells in localized non-small cell lung cancer. The protocol was immunoSEQ multiplex PCR, while the TCRdb copy is restricted to in-frame clones and leaves out a portion. The repertoire holds over 25,000 clones, with about 90% as singletons. The sample consisted of peripheral blood, taken before any cancer treatment. These receptors all stem from a woman between 35 and 75 years old with stage I lung adenocarcinoma.

This chain connects TRBV7-2 to TRBJ1-4; the D is unclear. Germline loops: CDR1 SGHTA, CDR2 FQGNSA. The CDR3 extends over 13 amino acids. Trimming cost V 4 bases and J 5 bases, with 8 bases left between them. CDR3 protein: CASSSGPNEKLFF. In nucleotides, the CDR3 is TGTGCCAGCAGCTCGGGTCCCAATGAAAAACTGTTTTTT.

V is TRBV7-2 and J is TRBJ1-5; D gene unclear. The germline V gene has CDR1 SGHTA and CDR2 FQGNSA. V was trimmed by 1 base and J by 3 bases, leaving 10 bases between them. This CDR3 has 15 residues. The CDR3 DNA sequence: TGTGCCAGCAGCTTAGGTCCCGGGGACAATCAGCCCCAGCATTTT. As protein: CASSLGPGDNQPQHF. Full variable domain (outside the CDR3, taken from reference TRBV7-2 and TRBJ1-5): GAGVSQSPSNKVTEKGKDVELRCDPISGHTALYWYRQSLGQGLEFLIYFQGNSAPDKSGLPSDRFSAERTGGSVSTLTIQRTQQEDSAVYLCASSLGPGDNQPQHFGDGTRLSIL.